These T cell receptor beta chains were read from a single sample in a study of regulatory T cells in long-lasting Graves disease. Each CDR3 protein is one row after TCRdb ran MiXCR on the multiplex PCR reads. The table includes 550,000 or so distinct CDR3 sequences, around 13% detected once. The same sample was also studied in work on T cells in Graves' hyperthyroidism and ophthalmopathy.

The specimen comprised peripheral blood mononuclear cells (PBMCs), sampled at new diagnosis, from a patient treated with antithyroid drugs. These receptors came from a woman between 25 and 40 years old with Graves disease. The CDR3 runs from the conserved cysteine through the conserved F or W. Fields, in order: clone size, J gene, V gene, D gene, CDR3 DNA, CDR3 protein. D genes are given only for firm matches. For some rows the clone size is stated as once, few or many, or as a class when expanded; others skip it.

. TRBJ2-2 TRBV28 . TGTGCCAGCAGCGGAGGGACAGATCTAGGGGGGGAGCTGTTTTTT CASSGGTDLGGELFF
many TRBJ1-1 TRBV5-1 . TGCGCCAGCAGCCCATTAGGGTTGGCGAACACTGAAGCTTTCTTT CASSPLGLANTEAFF
. TRBJ1-6 TRBV5-5 . TGTGCCAGCAGCTTGGCCCCGGGGTACAGGGATTCACCCCTCCACTTT CASSLAPGYRDSPLHF
many TRBJ2-2 TRBV6-1 . TGTGCCAGCAGGTTAGGGGGACGGAGAACGAACACCGGGGAGCTGTTTTTT CASRLGGRRTNTGELFF
many TRBJ1-2 TRBV7-8 . TGTGCCAGCAGCTTAGGAGGGGCGTATGGCTACACCTTC CASSLGGAYGYTF
many TRBJ2-5 TRBV12-3/TRBV12-4 TRBD1 TGTGCCAGCAGTTTTTGGGACAGGGCCAAGGAGACCCAGTACTTC CASSFWDRAKETQYF
. TRBJ1-1 TRBV10-2 . TGCGCCAGCAGTCGTCAGGGGATAGGGAACACTGAAGCTTTCTTT CASSRQGIGNTEAFF
many TRBJ1-5 TRBV20-1 TRBD1 TGCAGTGCTAGAGATCGGGTCAGGGGGTGGGATCAGCCCCAGCATTTT CSARDRVRGWDQPQHF
many TRBJ2-7 TRBV28 . TGTGCCAGCAGTTTACCCGGCATCTACGAGCAGTACTTC CASSLPGIYEQYF
many TRBJ2-7 TRBV10-2 . TGCGCCAGCAGTGAGTGGAAGTACGAGCAGTACTTC CASSEWKYEQYF
many TRBJ1-1 TRBV19 TRBD1 TGTGCCAGTGGATCCGGGACAGGGATAACTGAAGCTTTCTTT CASGSGTGITEAFF